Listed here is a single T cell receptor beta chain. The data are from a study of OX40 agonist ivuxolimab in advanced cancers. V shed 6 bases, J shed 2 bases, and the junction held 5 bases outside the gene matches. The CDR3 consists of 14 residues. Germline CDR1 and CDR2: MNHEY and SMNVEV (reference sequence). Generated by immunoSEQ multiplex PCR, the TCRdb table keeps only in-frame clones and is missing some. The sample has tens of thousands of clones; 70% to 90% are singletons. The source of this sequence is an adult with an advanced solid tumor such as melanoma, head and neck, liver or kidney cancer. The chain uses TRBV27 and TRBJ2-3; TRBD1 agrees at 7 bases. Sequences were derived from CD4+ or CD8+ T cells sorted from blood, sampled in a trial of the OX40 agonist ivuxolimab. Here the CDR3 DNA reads TGTGCCAGCAGCTCGGGACAGACCACAGATACGCAGTATTTT. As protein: CASSSGQTTDTQYF.